These 14 T cell receptor beta chains originate from one sample sequenced in a study of blood T cell repertoires in COVID-19. The data were produced by immunoSEQ multiplex PCR, yet TCRdb's version contains in-frame clones alone and is incomplete. Of about 67,000 clones listed, 85% to 90% were seen once; the top ten hold approximately 5%. Specimen: peripheral blood. These receptor sequences come from a man in his fifties or sixties with active COVID-19.

The chain couples TRBV6-5 to TRBJ2-7; 11 bases match TRBD1. CDR3 length: 14 residues. The V gene end was trimmed by 2 bases and the J gene end by 4 bases; junction bases not matched to a gene: 1. Per germline, CDR1 MNHEY and CDR2 SVGAGI. In DNA form, the CDR3 reads TGTGCCAGCAGTTACCGGGACAGGGGGTACGAGCAGTACTTC. Amino acid sequence: CASSYRDRGYEQYF.

The rearrangement links TRBV4-3 to TRBJ1-6, with a tentative D call TRBD1 (5 bases). This CDR3 region has 16 residues. The germline V and J ends were trimmed by 1 base and 7 bases, with 14 bases remaining between them. Germline CDR1 is LGHNA and CDR2 is YSLEER. This chain's CDR3 is CASSQGVDSANSPLHF. In DNA, the CDR3 is TGCGCCAGCAGCCAAGGTGTAGACAGTGCCAATTCACCCCTCCACTTT.

In DNA, the CDR3 is TGCGCCAGCAGCCAAGAAACCGCTAGCGGGAGTCTGCGAGATACGCAGTATTTT. Its protein product is CASSQETASGSLRDTQYF. The chain has TRBV4-3 and TRBJ2-3; 10 nucleotides match TRBD2. Germline V gene sequence: CDR1 LGHNA, CDR2 YSLEER. The V and J ends lost 0 bases and 5 bases, in that order; junction bases with no gene match: 11. There are 18 residues in the CDR3.

This rearrangement joins TRBV9 to TRBJ2-6; D is perhaps TRBD1 (5 bases). CDR1 is SGDLS and CDR2 is YYNGEE in the germline V gene. The CDR3 length is 18 residues. Trimming removed 4 bases at V and 0 bases at J, with 17 bases between. The CDR3 region has the DNA TGTGCCAGCAGCCCCCAGGCCCACAGGCGCTCTGGGGCCAACGTCCTGACTTTC. Its protein is CASSPQAHRRSGANVLTF.

The V gene is TRBV4-3, the J gene TRBJ2-7, with D uncertain. The V gene's germline CDR1 is LGHNA and CDR2 YSLEER. This CDR3 comprises 14 residues. The V end lost 1 base, the J end lost 3 bases, and 10 bases lay between the germline ends. The CDR3 bases are TGCGCCAGCAGCCAAGTAGGTGGAGACTACGAGCAGTACTTC. Its translation is CASSQVGGDYEQYF.

This chain links TRBV14 with TRBJ2-7; 9 bases fit TRBD1. V dropped 0 bases and J dropped 3; count of bases not matched to a gene: 9. Per the germline V gene, CDR1 is SGHDN and CDR2 is FVKESK. The CDR3 covers 17 residues. The CDR3 DNA reads as TGTGCCAGCAGCCAAGAATTTCAGGGACAGGGACTCTACGAGCAGTACTTC. Encoded protein: CASSQEFQGQGLYEQYF.

Points on this clone: Other DNA variants within this sample encode the same CDR3. The chain is built from TRBV9 and TRBJ2-3; 7 nucleotides align to TRBD2. The CDR3 contains 18 residues. Per germline, CDR1 SGDLS and CDR2 YYNGEE. The J segment lost 1 base and the V segment lost 0 bases, leaving 11 bases of the junction unmatched. The DNA of the CDR3 is TGTGCCAGCAGCGTAGATGGGCGGGCTAGCGGAGGCACAGATACGCAGTATTTT. Protein product: CASSVDGRASGGTDTQYF.

This clone occurred once. The gene calls are TRBV5-1 and TRBJ2-2; 14 bases map to TRBD2. The V and J ends lost 0 bases and 3 bases, in that order; junction bases with no gene match: 10. From germline, CDR1 is SGHRS and CDR2 YFSETQ. The CDR3 extends over 20 amino acids. The CDR3 spells CASSLGTSGRPQLHTGELFF. In nucleotides, the CDR3 is TGCGCCAGCAGCTTGGGGACTAGCGGGAGGCCCCAACTACACACCGGGGAGCTGTTTTTT.

The gene calls are TRBV7-6 and TRBJ2-3, with TRBD2 matching over 10 bases. The length of the CDR3 is 15 residues. Germline V CDR1 and CDR2: SGHVS, FNYEAQ. The ends lost 3 bases at V and 3 bases at J; junction bases unmatched: 3. As DNA, the CDR3 is TGTGCCAGCAGCTTCGGGACTAGCGAGACAGATACGCAGTATTTT. This encodes CASSFGTSETDTQYF.

The rearrangement joins TRBV6-6 to TRBJ2-7; maybe TRBD2 (6 bases). Trimming removed 2 bases from V and 6 bases from J, with 17 bases in between. The CDR3 length is 15 residues. Looked up from germline, CDR1 is MNHNY and CDR2 is SVGAGI (reference sequence). This CDR3 reads CASSYRDLSPIEQYF. The CDR3 bases are TGTGCCAGCAGTTACCGGGACTTGTCCCCCATCGAGCAGTACTTC.

The chain has TRBV5-1 and TRBJ1-2, with 9 nucleotides matching TRBD1. CDR1 is SGHRS, CDR2 YFSETQ, per germline. The CDR3 is made up of 14 amino acids. The V gene end was trimmed by 4 bases and the J gene end by 6 bases; junction bases not matched to a gene: 7. CDR3 loop: CASSKSQGADGYTF. CDR3 coding DNA: TGCGCCAGCAGCAAATCACAGGGGGCGGATGGCTACACCTTC.

This chain joins TRBV24-1 and TRBJ2-1, with D possibly matching TRBD1 (5 bases). V gave up 4 bases and J gave up 8 bases, with 11 bases separating them. Germline CDR1 is KGHDR and CDR2 is SFDVKD. The CDR3 has 13 amino acids. The DNA of the CDR3 is TGTGCCACCAGTGACTCAGGGATCGATGAGCAGTTCTTC. Translating it yields CATSDSGIDEQFF.

This chain joins TRBV7-3 and TRBJ1-1; TRBD1 might be the D (5 bases). This CDR3 comprises 13 residues. The ends were cut back, 0 bases at V and 5 bases at J, with 7 bases in the middle. The germline V gene has CDR1 SGHTA and CDR2 FQGTGA. CDR3 DNA: TGTGCCAGCAGCTTAACAGGGGAAACTGAAGCTTTCTTT. Translated: CASSLTGETEAFF.

The V call is TRBV6-2 or TRBV6-3, the J call TRBJ2-1, with 10 bases that match TRBD2. Germline-derived CDR1 and CDR2 are MNHEY and SVGEGT. After removal of 0 bases from V and 7 bases from J, the junction contained 6 bases not matched to a gene. CDR3 length equals 16 residues. In DNA, the CDR3 is TGTGCCAGCAGTTACTCCCAGCGGGAGGGCCTAAATGAGCAGTTCTTC. Translated: CASSYSQREGLNEQFF.